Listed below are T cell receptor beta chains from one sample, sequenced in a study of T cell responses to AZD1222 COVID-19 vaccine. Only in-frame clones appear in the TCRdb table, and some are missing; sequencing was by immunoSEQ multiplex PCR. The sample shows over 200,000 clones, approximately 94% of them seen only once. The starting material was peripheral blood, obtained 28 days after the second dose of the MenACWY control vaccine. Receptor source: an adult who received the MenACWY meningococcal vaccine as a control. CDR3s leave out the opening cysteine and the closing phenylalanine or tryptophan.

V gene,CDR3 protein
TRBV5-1,ASSFAVSNEQF
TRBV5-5,ASSFLDRGRATEAF
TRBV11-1,ASSTPGQARYT
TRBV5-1,ASSLGDSTNEAF
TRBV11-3,ASSPENTEAF
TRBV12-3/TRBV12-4,ASSLAQWGEAF
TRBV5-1,ASSLGTGINEQY
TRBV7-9,ASSLGGGGDEQF
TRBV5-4,ASSLQGVNGELF
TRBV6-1,ASSDRQGANEQY
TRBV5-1,ASSGGGQADTQY
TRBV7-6,ASSPVGGNNEQF
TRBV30,AWSVRKGDQPQH
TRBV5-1,ASNPSGGNTDTQY
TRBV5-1,ASSLEGTTYEQY
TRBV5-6,ASSYSILNTEAF
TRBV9,ASSFRDRNTDTQY
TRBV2,ASSETAPGISLSPLH
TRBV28,ASSSGGSPLH
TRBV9,ASSVEGTTYSYEQY
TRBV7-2,ASSLVGGNQPQH
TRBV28,ASSFPDLGPQH
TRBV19,ASRGGPTDTQY
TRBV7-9,ASSPQGRDGYT
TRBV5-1,ASSLAGGSSYNEQF